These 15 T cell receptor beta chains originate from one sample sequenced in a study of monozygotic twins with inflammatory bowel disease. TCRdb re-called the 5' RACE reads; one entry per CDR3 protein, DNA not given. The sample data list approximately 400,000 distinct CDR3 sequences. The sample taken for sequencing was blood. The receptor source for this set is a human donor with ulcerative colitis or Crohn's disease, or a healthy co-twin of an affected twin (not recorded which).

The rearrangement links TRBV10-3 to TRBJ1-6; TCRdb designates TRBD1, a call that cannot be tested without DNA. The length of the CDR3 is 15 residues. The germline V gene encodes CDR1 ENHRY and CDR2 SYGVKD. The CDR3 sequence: CAISDPGQGNSPLHF.

CDR3 in amino acids: CAISEPTSGAGEAFF. The chain has TRBV10-3 and TRBJ1-1; checking the TCRdb D call of TRBD1 is not possible without DNA. The CDR3 covers 15 residues. Germline loops: CDR1 ENHRY, CDR2 SYGVKD.

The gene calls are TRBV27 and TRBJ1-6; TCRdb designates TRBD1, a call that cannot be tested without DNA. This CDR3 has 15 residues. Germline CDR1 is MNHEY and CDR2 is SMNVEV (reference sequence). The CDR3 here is CASSWGTVNNSPLHF.

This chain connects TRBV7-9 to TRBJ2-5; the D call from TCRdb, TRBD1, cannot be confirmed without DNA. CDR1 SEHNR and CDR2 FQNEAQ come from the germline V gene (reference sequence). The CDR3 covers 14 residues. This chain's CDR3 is CASSLEGQIGTQYF.

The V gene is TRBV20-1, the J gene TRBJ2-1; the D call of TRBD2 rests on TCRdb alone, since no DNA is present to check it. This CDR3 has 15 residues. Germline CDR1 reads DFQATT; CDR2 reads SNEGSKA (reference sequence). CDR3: CSAQHLANTYNEQFF.

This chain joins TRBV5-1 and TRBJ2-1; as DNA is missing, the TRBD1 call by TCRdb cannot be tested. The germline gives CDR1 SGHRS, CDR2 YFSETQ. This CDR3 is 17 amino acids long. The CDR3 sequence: CASSSSGGDSSYNEQFF.

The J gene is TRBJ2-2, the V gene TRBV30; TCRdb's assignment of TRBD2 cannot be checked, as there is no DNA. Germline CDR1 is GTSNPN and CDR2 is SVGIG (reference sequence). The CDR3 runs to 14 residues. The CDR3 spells CACPRPERSGELFF.

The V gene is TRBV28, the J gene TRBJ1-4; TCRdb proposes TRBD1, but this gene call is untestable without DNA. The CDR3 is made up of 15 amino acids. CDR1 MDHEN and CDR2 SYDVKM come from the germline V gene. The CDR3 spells CASRTSGGTNEKLFF.

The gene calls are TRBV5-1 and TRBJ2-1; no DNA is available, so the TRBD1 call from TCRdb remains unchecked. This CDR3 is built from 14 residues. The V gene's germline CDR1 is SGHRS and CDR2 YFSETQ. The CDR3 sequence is CASSREVSYNEQFF. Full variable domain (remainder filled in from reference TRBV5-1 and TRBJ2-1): KAGVTQTPRYLIKTRGQQVTLSCSPISGHRSVSWYQQTPGQGLQFLFEYFSETQRNKGNFPGRFSGRQFSNSRSEMNVSTLELGDSALYLCASSREVSYNEQFFGPGTRLTVL.

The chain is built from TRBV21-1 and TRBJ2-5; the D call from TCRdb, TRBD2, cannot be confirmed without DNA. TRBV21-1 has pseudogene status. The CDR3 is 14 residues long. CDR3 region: CASSNRTRGETQYF.

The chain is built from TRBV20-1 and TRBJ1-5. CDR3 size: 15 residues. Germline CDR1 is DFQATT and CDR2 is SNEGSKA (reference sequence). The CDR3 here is CSARAIRSSNQPQHF.

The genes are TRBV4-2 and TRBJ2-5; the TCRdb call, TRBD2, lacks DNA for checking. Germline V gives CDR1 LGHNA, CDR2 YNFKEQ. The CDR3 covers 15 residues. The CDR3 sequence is CASSQELAGGETQYF.

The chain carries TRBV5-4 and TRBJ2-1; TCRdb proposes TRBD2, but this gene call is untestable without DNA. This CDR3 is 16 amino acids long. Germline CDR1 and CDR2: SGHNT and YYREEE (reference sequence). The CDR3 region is CASSLVLAGGPNEQFF.

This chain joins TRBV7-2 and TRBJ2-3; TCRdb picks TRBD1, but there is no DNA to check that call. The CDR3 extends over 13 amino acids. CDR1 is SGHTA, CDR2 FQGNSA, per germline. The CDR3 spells CASSRDPADTQYF.

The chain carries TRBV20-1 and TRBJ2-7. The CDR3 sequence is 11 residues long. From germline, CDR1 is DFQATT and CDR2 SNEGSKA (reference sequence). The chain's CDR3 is CSARKNYEQYF.